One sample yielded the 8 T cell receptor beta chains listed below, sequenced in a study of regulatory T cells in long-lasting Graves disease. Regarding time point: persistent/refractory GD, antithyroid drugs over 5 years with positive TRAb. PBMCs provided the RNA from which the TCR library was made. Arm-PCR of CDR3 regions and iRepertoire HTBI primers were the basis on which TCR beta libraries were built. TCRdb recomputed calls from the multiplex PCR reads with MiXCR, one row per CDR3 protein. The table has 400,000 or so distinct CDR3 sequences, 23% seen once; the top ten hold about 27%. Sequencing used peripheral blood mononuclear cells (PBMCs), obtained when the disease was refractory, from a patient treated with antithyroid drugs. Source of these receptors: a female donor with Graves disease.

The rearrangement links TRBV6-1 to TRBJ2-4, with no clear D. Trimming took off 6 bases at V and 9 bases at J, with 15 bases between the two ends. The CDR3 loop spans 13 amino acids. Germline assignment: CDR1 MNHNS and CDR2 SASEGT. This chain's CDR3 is CASRLPQVAIQYF. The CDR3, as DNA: TGTGCCAGCAGGCTACCCCAAGTTGCCATTCAGTACTTC.

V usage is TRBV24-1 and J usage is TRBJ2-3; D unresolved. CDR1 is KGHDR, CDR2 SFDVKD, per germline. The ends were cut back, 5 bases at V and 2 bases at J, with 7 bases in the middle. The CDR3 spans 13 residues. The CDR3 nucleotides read TGTGCCACCAGTGCTCCCACCACAGATACGCAGTATTTT. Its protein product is CATSAPTTDTQYF.

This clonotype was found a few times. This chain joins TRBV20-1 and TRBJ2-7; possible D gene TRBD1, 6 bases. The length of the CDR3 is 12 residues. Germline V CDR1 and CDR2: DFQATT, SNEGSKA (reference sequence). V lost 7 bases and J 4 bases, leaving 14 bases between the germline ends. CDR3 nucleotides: TGCAGTGGAGAGGGGGTTGGTTACGAGCAGTACTTC. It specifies CSGEGVGYEQYF.

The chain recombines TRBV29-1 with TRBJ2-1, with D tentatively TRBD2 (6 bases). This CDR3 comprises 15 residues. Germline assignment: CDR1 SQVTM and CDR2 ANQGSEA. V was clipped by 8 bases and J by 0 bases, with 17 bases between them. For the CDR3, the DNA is TGCAGCATCAATCATAGCGGAAGCTCCTACAATGAGCAGTTCTTC. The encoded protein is CSINHSGSSYNEQFF.

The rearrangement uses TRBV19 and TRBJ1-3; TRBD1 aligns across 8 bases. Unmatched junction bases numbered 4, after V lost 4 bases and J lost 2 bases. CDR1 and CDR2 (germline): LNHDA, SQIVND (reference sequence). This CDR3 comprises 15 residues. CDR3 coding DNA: TGTGCCAGTAGTACTTTGACAGGGGCTGGAAACACCATATATTTT. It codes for CASSTLTGAGNTIYF.

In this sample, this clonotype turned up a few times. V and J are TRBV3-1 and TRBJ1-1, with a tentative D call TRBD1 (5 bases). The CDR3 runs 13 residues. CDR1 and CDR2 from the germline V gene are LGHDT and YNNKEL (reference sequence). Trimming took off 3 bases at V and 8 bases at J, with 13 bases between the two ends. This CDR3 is CASSQSGQGEAFF. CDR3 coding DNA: TGTGCCAGCAGCCAGTCAGGGCAGGGCGAAGCTTTCTTT.

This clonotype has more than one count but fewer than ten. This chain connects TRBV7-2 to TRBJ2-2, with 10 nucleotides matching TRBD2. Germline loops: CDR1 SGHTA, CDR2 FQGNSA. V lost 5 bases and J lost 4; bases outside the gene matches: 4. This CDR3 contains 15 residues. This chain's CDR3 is CASSPGLAPTGELFF. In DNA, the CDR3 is TGTGCCAGCAGCCCGGGACTAGCGCCCACCGGGGAGCTGTTTTTT.

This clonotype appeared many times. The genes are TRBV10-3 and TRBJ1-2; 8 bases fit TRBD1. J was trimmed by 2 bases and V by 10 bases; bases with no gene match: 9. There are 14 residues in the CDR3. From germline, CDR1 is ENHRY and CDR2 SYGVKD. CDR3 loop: CATVMTGVNYGYTF. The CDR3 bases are TGTGCCACCGTGATGACAGGGGTGAACTATGGCTACACCTTC.